This passage covers 27 T cell receptor beta chains from one sample sequenced in a study of T cell responses to AZD1222 COVID-19 vaccine. Sequenced by immunoSEQ multiplex PCR; TCRdb stores in-frame clones only, minus some. The sample consists of about 130,000 clones, 80% to 90% of them appearing once. Here the sequenced sample was peripheral blood, taken on day 0 of AZD1222 vaccination. The receptors originated from an adult in good health.

This clone has a single count. This may arise from a read error, as a much more abundant clone is one base away. This chain joins TRBV14 and TRBJ1-1; D is ambiguous. There are 13 residues in the CDR3. In germline, CDR1 is SGHDN, CDR2 FVKESK. The V gene lost 1 base and the J gene lost 2 bases, with 5 bases spanning the gap. CDR3 protein: CASSQGPNTEAFF. In DNA, the CDR3 is TGTGCCAGCAGCCAAGGGCCAAACACTGAAGCTTTCTTT.

The J gene is TRBJ2-6, the V gene TRBV6-5; D remains ambiguous. This CDR3 is 15 amino acids long. V was clipped by 5 bases and J by 4 bases, with 12 bases between them. Germline-derived CDR1 and CDR2 are MNHEY and SVGAGI. The CDR3 sequence is CASSPQLSGANVLTF. The CDR3 DNA is TGTGCCAGCAGTCCCCAGCTTTCCGGGGCCAACGTCCTGACTTTC.

V usage is TRBV7-8 and J usage is TRBJ2-7, with a tentative D call TRBD1 (5 bases). The V gene's germline CDR1 is SGHVS and CDR2 FQNEAQ. The V gene lost 2 bases and the J gene lost 3 bases, with 14 bases spanning the gap. CDR3 length: 15 residues. In DNA, the CDR3 is TGTGCCAGCAGCTTATATAGGACAAGAGGCTACGAGCAGTACTTC. Amino acid sequence: CASSLYRTRGYEQYF.

The chain recombines TRBV14 with TRBJ2-7; D may correspond to TRBD1 or TRBD2 (5 bases each). V lost 5 bases to trimming and J lost 6 bases, with 17 bases between them. In germline, CDR1 is SGHDN, CDR2 FVKESK. The CDR3 sequence is 14 residues long. This chain's CDR3 is CASSLVSGLGEQYF. In DNA, the CDR3 is TGTGCCAGCAGCTTAGTATCGGGGCTGGGCGAGCAGTACTTC.

The V and J genes are TRBV7-9 and TRBJ1-5; the match to TRBD1 covers 12 bases. With V trimmed by 8 bases and J by 7 bases, 12 bases remained unmatched. The CDR3 has 16 residues. The germline CDR1 and CDR2 sequences are SEHNR and FQNEAQ (reference sequence). The CDR3 spells CASGPGTGGLAQPQHF. The CDR3 bases are TGTGCCAGCGGGCCCGGGACAGGGGGCCTTGCACAGCCCCAGCATTTT.

This sequence joins TRBV7-8 and TRBJ1-6; D remains ambiguous. Trimming pared 6 bases from V and 3 bases from J, leaving 12 bases between. The V gene's germline CDR1 is SGHVS and CDR2 FQNEAQ. The CDR3 covers 15 residues. The chain's CDR3 is CASSSRRDYNSPLHF. CDR3 in DNA: TGTGCCAGCAGTTCAAGAAGGGACTATAATTCACCCCTCCACTTT.

The V gene is TRBV27, the J gene TRBJ2-1; D may be TRBD2 (6 bases). This CDR3 spans 16 amino acids. V was shortened by 3 bases and J by 2 bases, with 14 bases between the two germline ends. Germline lookup yields CDR1 MNHEY and CDR2 SMNVEV (reference sequence). The chain's CDR3 is CASSFFPSATYNEQFF. The CDR3 DNA reads as TGTGCCAGCAGTTTCTTTCCTAGCGCAACCTACAATGAGCAGTTCTTC.

The J gene is TRBJ2-7, the V gene TRBV3-1 (or the pseudogene TRBV3-2); possible D gene TRBD1, 5 bases. The CDR3 totals 12 residues. The germline V and J ends were trimmed by 1 base and 4 bases, with 5 bases remaining between them. The V gene's germline CDR1 is LGHDT and CDR2 YNNKEL (reference sequence). The chain's CDR3 is CASSQAGYEQYF. The CDR3 nucleotides read TGTGCCAGCAGCCAAGCAGGGTACGAGCAGTACTTC.

The rearrangement links TRBV19 to TRBJ1-4, with D tentatively TRBD1 (6 bases). Germline assignment: CDR1 LNHDA and CDR2 SQIVND (reference sequence). The CDR3 has 15 residues. Trimming removed 10 bases from V and 0 bases from J, with 15 bases in between. CDR3 protein: CATGTRQATNEKLFF. CDR3 bases: TGTGCCACAGGAACGAGACAGGCAACTAATGAAAAACTGTTTTTT. Full variable domain (outside the CDR3, taken from reference TRBV19 and TRBJ1-4): DGGITQSPKYLFRKEGQNVTLSCEQNLNHDAMYWYRQDPGQGLRLIYYSQIVNDFQKGDIAEGYSVSREKKESFPLTVTSAQKNPTAFYLCATGTRQATNEKLFFGSGTQLSVL.

This chain connects TRBV7-2 to TRBJ2-3, with D possibly being TRBD1 (5 bases). CDR1 SGHTA and CDR2 FQGNSA come from the germline V gene. V lost 5 bases and J lost 7, with 19 bases in between. This CDR3 comprises 15 residues. The CDR3 loop reads CASSQGAASTHTQYF. The CDR3 DNA sequence: TGTGCCAGCAGCCAAGGGGCGGCGAGTACGCATACGCAGTATTTT.

This clone was seen only once. The chain couples TRBV9 to TRBJ2-3; 12 bases map to TRBD1. CDR1 is SGDLS, CDR2 YYNGEE, per germline. The CDR3 runs 16 residues. V was pared by 4 bases and J by 5 bases, with 8 bases of the junction left unmatched. In DNA, the CDR3 is TGTGCCAGCAGCCACAGGGGACAGGGGGCAGGAGATACGCAGTATTTT. Translated, it gives CASSHRGQGAGDTQYF. The whole variable domain, remainder taken from reference TRBV9 and TRBJ2-3, is DSGVTQTPKHLITATGQRVTLRCSPRSGDLSVYWYQQSLDQGLQFLIQYYNGEERAKGNILERFSAQQFPDLHSELNLSSLELGDSALYFCASSHRGQGAGDTQYFGPGTRLTVL.

The rearrangement uses TRBV15 and TRBJ2-3; 14 nucleotides agree with TRBD2. The V segment lost 6 bases and the J segment 3 bases; nucleotides outside the gene matches: 5. CDR3 size: 16 residues. Germline V lookup: CDR1 LNHNV, CDR2 YYDKDF (reference sequence). This CDR3 reads CATRGTSGSKTDTQYF. CDR3 coding DNA: TGTGCCACCAGAGGGACTAGCGGGAGTAAAACAGATACGCAGTATTTT.

This rearrangement joins TRBV6-5 to TRBJ1-6; no clear D. Trimming stripped 8 bases from V and 11 bases from J, with 19 bases between. Germline V gene sequence: CDR1 MNHEY, CDR2 SVGAGI. The length of the CDR3 is 14 residues. The CDR3 coding sequence is TGTGCCAGCCGCATAGGCAAGGGCCAGCCACCCCTCCACTTT. It translates to CASRIGKGQPPLHF.

The chain recombines TRBV18 with TRBJ2-3, with D possibly matching TRBD2 (7 bases). Trimming removed 6 bases at V and 4 bases at J, with 14 bases between. The CDR3 extends over 14 amino acids. CDR1 KGHSH and CDR2 LQKENI come from the germline V gene. DNA of the CDR3: TGTGCCAGCTCTAAAACGGGGGGCTCAGATACGCAGTATTTT. Its protein is CASSKTGGSDTQYF.

The J gene is TRBJ1-2, the V gene TRBV29-1; D unresolved. CDR1 SQVTM and CDR2 ANQGSEA come from the germline V gene. The ends were cut back, 4 bases at V and 4 bases at J, with 22 bases in the middle. This CDR3 contains 16 residues. The DNA of the CDR3 is TGCAGCGTTGCCCTGGGCGCCCCCCCTGGGTCCTATGGCTACACCTTC. Protein sequence: CSVALGAPPGSYGYTF.

The chain carries TRBV7-7 and TRBJ2-5; tentatively, D is TRBD1 (6 bases). CDR3 length equals 13 residues. The V gene lost 4 bases and the J gene lost 5 bases, with 11 bases spanning the gap. Germline CDR1 is SSHAT and CDR2 is FNYEAQ (reference sequence). CDR3 sequence (DNA): TGTGCCAGCAGCTCTCGGACAGACGAGACCCAGTACTTC. It is translated as CASSSRTDETQYF.

This chain uses TRBV18 with TRBJ1-6, with D possibly being TRBD1 (6 bases). Deletions cut 2 bases from V and 9 bases from J, with 11 bases between. CDR3 size: 14 residues. CDR1 KGHSH and CDR2 LQKENI come from the germline V gene. CDR3: CASSPAGARSPLHF. In DNA form, the CDR3 reads TGTGCCAGCTCACCAGCAGGGGCGCGTTCACCCCTCCACTTT.

The chain recombines TRBV18 with TRBJ2-3; the match to TRBD2 covers 7 bases. The CDR3 consists of 14 residues. V lost 4 bases to trimming and J lost 4 bases; unmatched junction nucleotides: 5. Germline V lookup: CDR1 KGHSH, CDR2 LQKENI. The DNA of the CDR3 is TGTGCCAGCTCACGTTCTAGCGGCCCAGATACGCAGTATTTT. The encoded protein is CASSRSSGPDTQYF.

This clone was counted between two and nine times. Here the CDR3 reads CASSERQGSGQPQHF. CDR3 DNA sequence: TGTGCCAGCAGTGAACGGCAGGGTTCTGGTCAGCCCCAGCATTTT. This chain joins TRBV6-1 and TRBJ1-5, with D possibly matching TRBD1 (5 bases). Germline CDR1 is MNHNS and CDR2 is SASEGT. This CDR3 region has 15 residues. Deletions cut 2 bases from V and 6 bases from J, with 14 bases between.

In this sample, this clone is medium-sized (0.01 to 0.1%). The CDR3 sequence is CASSIMGRSSYNEQFF. For the CDR3, the DNA is TGTGCCAGTAGTATTATGGGCAGGAGCTCCTACAATGAGCAGTTCTTC. The chain is built from TRBV19 and TRBJ2-1; D is ambiguous. Germline V gene sequence: CDR1 LNHDA, CDR2 SQIVND (reference sequence). The CDR3 has 16 residues. V lost 3 bases to trimming and J lost 0 bases, with 12 bases between them.

The chain recombines TRBV19 with TRBJ1-1; 8 bases line up with TRBD1. Germline V CDR1 and CDR2: LNHDA, SQIVND (reference sequence). The ends lost 7 bases at V and 5 bases at J; junction bases unmatched: 6. This CDR3 has 13 residues. In nucleotides, the CDR3 is TGTGCCAGTATTCAGGGGGCGCGAACTGAAGCTTTCTTT. Its protein is CASIQGARTEAFF.

The V call is TRBV6-5, the J call TRBJ1-4; TRBD1 aligns across 11 bases. Germline V gives CDR1 MNHEY, CDR2 SVGAGI. The trim removed 0 bases at V and 8 bases at J, leaving 2 bases unmatched. This CDR3 region has 15 residues. This chain's CDR3 is CASSYSGTGGEKLFF. CDR3 nucleotide sequence: TGTGCCAGCAGTTACTCCGGGACAGGGGGGGAAAAACTGTTTTTT.

Here the CDR3 DNA reads TGTGCCAGCAGCCTCGGGACTAGCGGGGTATACAATGAGCAGTTCTTC. It codes for CASSLGTSGVYNEQFF. The chain has TRBV7-3 and TRBJ2-1, with TRBD2 matching 13 bases. The germline CDR1 and CDR2 sequences are SGHTA and FQGTGA. Trimming removed 5 bases from V and 4 bases from J; junction bases left unmatched: 5. CDR3 length: 16 amino acids.

The V and J genes are TRBV9 and TRBJ2-7; possible D gene TRBD2, 7 bases. Germline V gene sequence: CDR1 SGDLS, CDR2 YYNGEE. The CDR3 has 16 amino acids. The germline V and J ends were trimmed by 0 bases and 2 bases, with 15 bases remaining between them. CDR3 bases: TGTGCCAGCAGCGTAGATGATAGGGGGGGCGCCTACGAGCAGTACTTC. It yields the protein CASSVDDRGGAYEQYF.

This clone showed up just once. V and J are TRBV7-2 and TRBJ2-1; 11 bases map to TRBD2. CDR1 and CDR2 from the germline V gene are SGHTA and FQGNSA. The length of the CDR3 is 16 residues. The trim removed 5 bases at V and 4 bases at J, leaving 7 bases unmatched. The CDR3: CASSNPTSGAYNEQFF. The CDR3 coding sequence is TGTGCCAGCAGCAACCCGACTAGCGGGGCATACAATGAGCAGTTCTTC.

The V call is TRBV5-1, the J call TRBJ2-7; TRBD1 agrees at 10 bases. Germline CDR1 is SGHRS and CDR2 is YFSETQ. Trimming removed 5 bases from V and 5 bases from J; junction bases left unmatched: 16. CDR3 size: 17 residues. This chain's CDR3 is CASRSDRGRETLDEQYF. The CDR3, as DNA: TGCGCCAGCAGGTCCGACAGGGGGCGGGAGACCCTCGACGAGCAGTACTTC.

This clone occurred once. The chain employs TRBV24-1 and TRBJ2-3; perhaps TRBD2 as D (5 bases). From germline, CDR1 is KGHDR and CDR2 SFDVKD. The CDR3 runs 13 residues. Between the trimmed V and J ends, which lost 4 bases and 5 bases, there was a span of 9 bases. The CDR3 nucleotides read TGTGCCACCAGTGACCCCGGAGGAGATACGCAGTATTTT. This sequence encodes CATSDPGGDTQYF.